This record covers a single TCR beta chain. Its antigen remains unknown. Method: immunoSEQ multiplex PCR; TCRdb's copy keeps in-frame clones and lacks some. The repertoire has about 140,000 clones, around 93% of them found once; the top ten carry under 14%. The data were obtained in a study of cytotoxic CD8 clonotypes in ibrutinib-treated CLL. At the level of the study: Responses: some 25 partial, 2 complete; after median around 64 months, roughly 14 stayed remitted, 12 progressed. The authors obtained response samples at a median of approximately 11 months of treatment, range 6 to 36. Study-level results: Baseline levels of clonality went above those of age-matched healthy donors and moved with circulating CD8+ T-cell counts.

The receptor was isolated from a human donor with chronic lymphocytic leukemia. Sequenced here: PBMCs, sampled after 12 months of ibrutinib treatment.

The CDR3 loop reads CARSLNEGSSNEQYF. The DNA of the CDR3 is TGTGCCAGAAGCTTAAACGAGGGTAGTTCTAACGAGCAGTACTTC. The J gene is TRBJ2-7, the V gene TRBV7-5; TRBD2, the table's D call, was not compared with the DNA. TRBV7-5 is a pseudogene segment. The CDR3 consists of 15 residues.